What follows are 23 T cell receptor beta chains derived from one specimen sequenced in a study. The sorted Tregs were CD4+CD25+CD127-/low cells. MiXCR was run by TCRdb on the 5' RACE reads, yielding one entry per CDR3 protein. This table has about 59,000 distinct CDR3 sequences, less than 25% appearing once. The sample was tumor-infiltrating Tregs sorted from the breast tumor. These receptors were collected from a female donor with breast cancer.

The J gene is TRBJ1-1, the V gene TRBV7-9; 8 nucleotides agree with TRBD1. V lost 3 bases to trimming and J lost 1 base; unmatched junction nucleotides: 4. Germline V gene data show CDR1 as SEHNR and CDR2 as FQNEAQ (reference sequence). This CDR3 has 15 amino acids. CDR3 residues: CASSLNQGANTEAFF. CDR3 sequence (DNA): TGTGCCAGCAGCTTGAATCAGGGGGCGAACACTGAAGCTTTCTTT.

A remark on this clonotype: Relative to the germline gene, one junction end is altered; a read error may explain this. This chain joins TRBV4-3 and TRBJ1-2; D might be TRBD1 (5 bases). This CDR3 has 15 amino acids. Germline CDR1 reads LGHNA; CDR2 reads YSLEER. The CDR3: CASSQDWGRFYGYAF. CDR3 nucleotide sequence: TGCGCCAGCAGCCAAGATTGGGGCAGATTCTATGGCTACGCCTTC.

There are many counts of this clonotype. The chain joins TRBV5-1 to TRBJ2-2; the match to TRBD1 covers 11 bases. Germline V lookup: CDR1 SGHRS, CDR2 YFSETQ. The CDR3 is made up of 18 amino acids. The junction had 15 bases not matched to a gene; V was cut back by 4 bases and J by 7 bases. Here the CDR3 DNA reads TGCGCCAGCAGCCGCGGACAGGGGGCGCTGGTATCCGTCGGGGAGCTGTTTTTT. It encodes CASSRGQGALVSVGELFF.

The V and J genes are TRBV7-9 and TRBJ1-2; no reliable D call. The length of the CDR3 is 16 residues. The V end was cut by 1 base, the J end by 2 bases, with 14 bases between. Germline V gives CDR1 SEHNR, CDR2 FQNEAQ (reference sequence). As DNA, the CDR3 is TGTGCCAGCAGCTTAGGTCGGCAGCTATGGAACTATGGCTACACCTTC. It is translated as CASSLGRQLWNYGYTF.

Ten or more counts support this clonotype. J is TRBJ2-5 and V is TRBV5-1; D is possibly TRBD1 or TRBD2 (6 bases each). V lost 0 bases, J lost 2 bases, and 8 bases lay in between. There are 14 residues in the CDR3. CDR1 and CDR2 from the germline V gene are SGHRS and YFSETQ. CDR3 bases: TGCGCCAGCAGCTTGGGGGGGGCTCAAGAGACCCAGTACTTC. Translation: CASSLGGAQETQYF.

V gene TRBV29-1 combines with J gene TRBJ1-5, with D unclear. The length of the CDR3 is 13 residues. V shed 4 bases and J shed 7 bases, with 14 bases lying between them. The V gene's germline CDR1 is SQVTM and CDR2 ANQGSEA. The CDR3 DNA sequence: TGCAGCGTTGTTGGGGTCAGAGGCCAGCCCCAGCATTTT. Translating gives CSVVGVRGQPQHF.

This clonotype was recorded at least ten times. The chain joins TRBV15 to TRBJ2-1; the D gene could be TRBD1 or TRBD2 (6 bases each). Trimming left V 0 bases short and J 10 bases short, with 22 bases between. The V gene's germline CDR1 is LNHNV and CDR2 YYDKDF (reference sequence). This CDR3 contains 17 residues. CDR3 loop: CATSRDDSGAIKPEQFF. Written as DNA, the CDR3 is TGTGCCACCAGCAGAGATGATTCGGGGGCGATTAAACCCGAGCAGTTCTTC.

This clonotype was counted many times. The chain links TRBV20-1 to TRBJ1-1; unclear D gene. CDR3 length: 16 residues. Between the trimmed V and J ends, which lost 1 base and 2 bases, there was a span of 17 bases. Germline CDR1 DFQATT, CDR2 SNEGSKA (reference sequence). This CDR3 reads CSARGQDTIKNTEAFF. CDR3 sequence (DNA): TGCAGTGCTAGAGGGCAAGACACGATTAAAAACACTGAAGCTTTCTTT.

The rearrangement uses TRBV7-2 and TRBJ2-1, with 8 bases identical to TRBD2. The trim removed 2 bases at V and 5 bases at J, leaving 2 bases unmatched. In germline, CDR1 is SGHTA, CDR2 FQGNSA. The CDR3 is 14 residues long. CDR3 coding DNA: TGTGCCAGCAGCTTAAGTAGCGGGGACAATGAGCAGTTCTTC. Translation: CASSLSSGDNEQFF.

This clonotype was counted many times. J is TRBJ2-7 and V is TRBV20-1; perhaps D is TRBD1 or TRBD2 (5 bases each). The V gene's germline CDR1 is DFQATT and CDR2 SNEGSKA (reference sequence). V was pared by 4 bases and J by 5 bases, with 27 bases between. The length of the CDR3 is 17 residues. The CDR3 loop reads CSAMGKGSRLALNEQYF. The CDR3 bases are TGCAGTGCTATGGGAAAGGGGAGCCGCCTGGCCCTAAACGAGCAGTACTTC.

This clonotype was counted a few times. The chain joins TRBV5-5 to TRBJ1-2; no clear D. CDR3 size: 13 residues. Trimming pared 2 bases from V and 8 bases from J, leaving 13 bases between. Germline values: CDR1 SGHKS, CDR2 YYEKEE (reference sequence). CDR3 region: CASSFGPLYGYTF. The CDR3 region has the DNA TGTGCCAGCAGCTTCGGGCCTCTATACGGCTACACCTTC.

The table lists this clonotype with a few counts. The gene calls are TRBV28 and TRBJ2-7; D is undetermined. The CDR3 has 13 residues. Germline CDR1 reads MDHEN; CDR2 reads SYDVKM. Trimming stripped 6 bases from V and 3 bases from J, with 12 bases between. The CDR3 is CASSAQVLYEQYF. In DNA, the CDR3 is TGTGCCAGCAGCGCTCAGGTCCTCTACGAGCAGTACTTC.

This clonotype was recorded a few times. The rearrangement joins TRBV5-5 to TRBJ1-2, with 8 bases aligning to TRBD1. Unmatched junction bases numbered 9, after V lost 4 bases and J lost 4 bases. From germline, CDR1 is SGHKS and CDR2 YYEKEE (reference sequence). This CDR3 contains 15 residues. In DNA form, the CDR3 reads TGTGCCAGCAGCCCTGACAGGGGCCTATTCTATGGCTACACCTTC. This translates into CASSPDRGLFYGYTF.

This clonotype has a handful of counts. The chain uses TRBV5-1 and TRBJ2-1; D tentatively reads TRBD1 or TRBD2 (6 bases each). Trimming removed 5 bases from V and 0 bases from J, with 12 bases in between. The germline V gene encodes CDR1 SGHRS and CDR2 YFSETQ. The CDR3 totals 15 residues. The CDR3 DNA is TGCGCCAGCAGGCAAGGGGGGAGCTCCTACAATGAGCAGTTCTTC. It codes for CASRQGGSSYNEQFF.

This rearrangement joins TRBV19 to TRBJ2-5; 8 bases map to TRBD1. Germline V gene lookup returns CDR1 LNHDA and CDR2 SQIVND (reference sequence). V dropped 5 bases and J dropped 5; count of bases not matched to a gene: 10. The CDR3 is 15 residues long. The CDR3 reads CASSVGTGGPETQYF. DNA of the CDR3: TGTGCCAGTAGTGTTGGGACAGGCGGACCGGAGACCCAGTACTTC.

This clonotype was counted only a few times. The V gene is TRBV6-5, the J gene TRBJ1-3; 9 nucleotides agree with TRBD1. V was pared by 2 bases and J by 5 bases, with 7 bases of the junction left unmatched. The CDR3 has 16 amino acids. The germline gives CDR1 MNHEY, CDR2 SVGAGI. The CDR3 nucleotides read TGTGCCAGCAGTTACAAACCGGGACAGGGACGAAACACCATATATTTT. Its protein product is CASSYKPGQGRNTIYF.

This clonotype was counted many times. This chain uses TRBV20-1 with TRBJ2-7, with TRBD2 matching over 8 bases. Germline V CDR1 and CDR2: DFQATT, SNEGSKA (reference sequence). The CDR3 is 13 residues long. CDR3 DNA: TGCAGCTTCCCTTTAGCGGGGAACCACGAGCAGTACTTC. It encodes CSFPLAGNHEQYF.

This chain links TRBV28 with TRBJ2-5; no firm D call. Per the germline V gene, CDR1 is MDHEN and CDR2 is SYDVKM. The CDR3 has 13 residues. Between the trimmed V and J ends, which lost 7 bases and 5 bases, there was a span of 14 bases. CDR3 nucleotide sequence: TGTGCCAGCAACAACGACCGGCGGGAGACCCAGTACTTC. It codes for CASNNDRRETQYF.

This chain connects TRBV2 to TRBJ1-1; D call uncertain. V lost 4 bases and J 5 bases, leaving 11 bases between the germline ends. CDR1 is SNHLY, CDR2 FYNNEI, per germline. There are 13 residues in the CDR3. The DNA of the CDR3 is TGTGCCAGCAGTGCGGTCGAGGGAACTGAAGCTTTCTTT. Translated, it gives CASSAVEGTEAFF.

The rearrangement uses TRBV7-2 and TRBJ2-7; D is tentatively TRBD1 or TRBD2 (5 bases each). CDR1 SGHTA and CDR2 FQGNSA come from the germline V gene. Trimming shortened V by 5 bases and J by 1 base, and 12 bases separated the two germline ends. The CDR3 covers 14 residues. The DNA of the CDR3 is TGTGCCAGCAGCACCGAGGGACGGTCCTACGAGCAGTACTTC. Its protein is CASSTEGRSYEQYF.

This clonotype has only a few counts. The CDR3 DNA reads TGCGCCAGCAGAGTAGAGGGACGCACAGATACGCAGTATTTT. Its protein product is CASRVEGRTDTQYF. The rearrangement uses TRBV5-1 and TRBJ2-3; D tentatively reads TRBD1 or TRBD2 (5 bases each). The germline V and J ends were trimmed by 5 bases and 1 base, with 11 bases remaining between them. Germline CDR1 is SGHRS and CDR2 is YFSETQ. The CDR3 length is 14 residues.

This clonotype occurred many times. The CDR3: CASSFPGRADTQYF. In nucleotides, the CDR3 is TGTGCCAGCAGCTTTCCCGGGAGAGCAGATACGCAGTATTTT. V is TRBV7-2 and J is TRBJ2-3; D is possibly TRBD2 (6 bases). V shed 3 bases and J shed 4 bases, with 11 bases lying between them. CDR3 size: 14 residues. Germline lookup yields CDR1 SGHTA and CDR2 FQGNSA.

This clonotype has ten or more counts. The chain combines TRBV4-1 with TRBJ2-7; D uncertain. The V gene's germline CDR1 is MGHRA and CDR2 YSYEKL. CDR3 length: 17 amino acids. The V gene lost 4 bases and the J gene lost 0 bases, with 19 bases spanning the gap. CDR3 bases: TGCGCCAGCAGCCCCGTTTATATAACGGAAGCCTCCTACGAGCAGTACTTC. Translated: CASSPVYITEASYEQYF.